This TCR beta chain stems from a study of cytomegalovirus exposure and HLA in healthy donors (dated by TCRdb to between 2016 and 2019). With regard to the full study: An earlier analysis of fewer than 750 of the donors reported about 280 Gb of sequence data and 95 million to 140 million unique TCR beta sequences obtained from around 180 million T cells. Donor age, sex, ethnicity and CMV serostatus were compiled alongside the repertoire data. Typing coverage varied by locus: about 620-630 donors for A, B, C, DRB1 and DQB1; about 520 for DQA1; over 600 for DPA1; roughly 450 for DPB1. Along with the approximately 700-subject first cohort, a separate validation cohort of roughly 110 different subjects was used. Of the 350 to 450 genotyped donors, about 80% fell in the genetic ancestry cluster associated with self-reported Caucasian donors. About five DR-DQ haplotypes were handled as single units for association and clustering, since linkage in the cohort was strong. Genome-wide SNP genotypes for about 60% of the 666 donors were used in a later genetic analysis, which treated that subset as a discovery cohort. About 300 gigabases of sequencing data and approximately 91 million unique TCR sequences made up an early release that covered 500 to 700 HLA-typed donors. Both class I and class II loci were covered by HLA typing, at four-digit resolution. Rather than drawing on any new phenotypic data, the later analysis identified candidate immune exposures from TCR beta sequences and the way those sequences occurred across donors. The T cell repertoires of roughly 660 subjects were profiled by immunosequencing and related to cytomegalovirus serostatus. A later analysis re-analyzed previously published TCR beta repertoires from 650 to 800 donors and added high-resolution HLA genotyping to study TCR occurrence patterns. To predict cytomegalovirus infection status, the study combined high-throughput TCR immunosequencing, statistical association of individual TCRs with disease status, and machine learning. In an earlier analysis of roughly 600 of the donors, high-throughput TCR beta sequencing was used to judge whether each TCR beta V gene segment behaved as functional or pseudogenic. The study was designed to test whether signatures of past pathogen exposure could be identified by cataloging public T cell receptors. Every discovery cohort repertoire had been produced on one sequencing platform. On average, roughly 200,000 unique TCR beta nucleotide sequences were sequenced per donor among some 420 genotyped donors of the cohort, with about 19% of those sequences being non-productive. Study-wide conclusions, independent of this receptor: A total of fewer than 200 TCR beta chains were listed by the study as associated with cytomegalovirus. Three of the identified cytomegalovirus-associated TCR beta chains were confirmed in vitro to be specific for cytomegalovirus antigens. Sequencing depth was assumed to be roughly uniform across donors in the presence/absence analyses, though that assumption may not hold. A cluster of highly shared sequence variants was judged likely to be a technical artifact of the sequencing pipeline. In a later analysis, several top co-occurrence clusters were reported to appear linked to parvovirus B19, influenza, CMV and Epstein-Barr virus. Seventeen rarely observed V segments, including chromosome 9 orphons, were excluded from the earlier analysis of approximately 500 of the donors because counts were too low. At a false discovery rate of 0.05, a later analysis linked roughly 17,000 TCR beta sequences to specific HLA alleles. A further reported finding was that TCR beta sequences accurately predicted the HLA-A and HLA-B alleles for most subjects in the first cohort. A later analysis found that TCR association rates varied across HLA loci, with DRB1 alleles showing the most associated TCRs and HLA-C alleles the fewest. Most CMV-associated TCR beta chains appeared to be HLA-restricted in a later analysis, and the HLA associations seemed to be driven largely by CMV exposure. When HLA alleles, especially DR and DQ, strongly co-occurred, attributing TCR associations to individual alleles was difficult. A later genetic analysis reported fewer N-insertions in productive TCRs among donors in an Asian-associated ancestry cluster than the roughly 690-donor mean. The only immune exposure information available for the cohort was CMV serostatus. Most TCR sequences were observed very rarely across donors, whereas some public TCRs were present in many individuals. A later genetic analysis associated a missense DCLRE1C variant with V-gene and J-gene trimming of TCR beta chains, and an independent cohort replicated the association. The classifier was reported to diagnose cytomegalovirus status with high specificity and sensitivity in both the original cohort and the validation cohort. This cohort had only TCR beta chains sequenced, and the lack of alpha or paired-chain data limited which features could be detected. The authors suggested that the approach could potentially be generalized to other disease states and immunological phenotypes. Because HLA typing was unavailable for some donors at each locus, only the typed subset was used in association tests. In a later analysis, HLA-associated TCR beta chains were found to be more clonally expanded and to have lower generation probabilities than equally common non-associated chains. Correlated functional status among segregating V segments might reflect linkage disequilibrium, but an unknown experimental factor could not be ruled out. In an earlier analysis of approximately 590 of the donors, most TCR beta V segments appeared in productive rearrangements about 87% or about 30% of the time, broadly matching IMGT annotations.

The library relied on the immunoSEQ multiplex PCR assay. For the multiplex PCR, a mixture combining 60 forward primers for TCR Vbeta segments and 13 reverse primers for TCR Jbeta segments was used. Amplification of the CDR3 region of rearranged TCR beta genes was performed with a multiplex PCR assay on genomic DNA. The amplified TCR beta libraries were sequenced on the Illumina HiSeq System as 87-base-pair reads. In the source study's methods: A later analysis counted tens of millions of unique TCR beta chains across the 666 repertoires, and some 12 million of these chains were shared by at least two donors. To remove PCR and sequencing errors, raw reads were error-corrected and collapsed into unique sequences using a nearest-neighbor algorithm that merged closely related sequences. Alignment of CDR3 sequences to IMGT reference sequences was used to assign V, D and J gene segments. For a sequence to be retained, a match of at least six nucleotides to both a V gene segment and a J gene segment was required. A rearrangement counted as productive if the CDR3 had no stop codons and remained in frame with V and J, and every other rearrangement counted as non-productive. Following IMGT convention, CDR3 was defined as the stretch from the second conserved V-encoded cysteine to the conserved J-encoded phenylalanine. The earlier analysis of a few hundred of the donors excluded any sequence lacking an unambiguous match to a single V gene segment. An earlier analysis of 500 to 600 of the donors classified V segments as functional when productive rearrangements were above 56.7% and as segregating when the standard deviation between donors was above 5%. A statistical classification framework was developed to diagnose cytomegalovirus status using the catalog of TCR beta chain sequences. V and J gene assignment, in a later analysis, came from comparing TCR nucleotide sequences with IMGT/GENE-DB human TR gene sequences. Using the TCRdist pipeline, a later analysis assigned CDR3 sequences along with most-parsimonious VDJ recombination scenarios. In a later analysis, each TCR beta chain was defined by its CDR3 amino acid sequence together with its V-gene family, and reads lacking a unique V-gene family were excluded. In a later analysis, approximately 590 highly shared, low-generation-probability nucleotide sequences were removed to address suspected cross-contamination and a sequencing artifact. For each public chain, a later analysis derived a clonal expansion index from normalized ranks of inferred template counts within each repertoire. In a later analysis, generation probabilities were computed with a VDJ recombination model fitted to out-of-frame rearrangements, and the resulting probabilities were checked against IGoR. In a later analysis, hypergeometric tests were used to score TCR-TCR, TCR-HLA and TCR-CMV co-occurrence, with a repertoire-size bias correction applied to TCR pairs. False discovery rates were estimated in a later analysis by permuting HLA or CMV assignments 20 times. In a later analysis, co-occurring TCRs were grouped using DBSCAN, and TCRdist sequence similarity was added for clustering within HLA-allele-positive subsets. Repertoires with fewer than 30,000 or more than 120,000 public chains were left out of co-occurrence clustering, as were about 5 repertoires with anomalous nucleotide sharing. TCRdb took this table from immuneACCESS and kept in-frame rearrangements with V and J called. Such tables lack part of the clones; where checked against another copy, unresolved V genes explain under half of the gap, and the rest is unexplained. That table supplies the V and J calls and clone size; D and trimming were determined from the DNA. The sample has around 200,000 clones on record, roughly 83% of them singletons. Clones ranked in the top ten supply about 2% of the sample.

This clone showed up just a few times. No cognate antigen has been identified for it. No quality values exist for individual bases; no much larger clone is one base distant. Other DNA variants within this sample encode the same CDR3. In total, approximately 610 healthy bone marrow donors made up the cohort. At the time of sampling, all cohort members were nominally healthy, though unrecorded immune exposures were likely present. The donor was CMV seronegative and was included in the group of around 320 seronegative cohort members. Every donor gave a peripheral blood sample, and the peripheral blood mononuclear cells from that sample were used for TCR beta sequencing. Genomic DNA was extracted from the blood cell samples with the Qiagen DNeasy Blood Extraction Kit. This receptor was taken from a woman between 45 and 60 years old in good health and CMV-seronegative. Sequencing input: PBMCs.

The CDR3 has the sequence CASSEGTSGSYEQYF. Here is the DNA: TGTGCCAGCAGTGAGGGGACTAGCGGGAGCTACGAGCAGTACTTC. The chain was built from TRBV2 and TRBJ2-7; 14 nucleotides in the junction match TRBD2. The CDR3 spans 15 residues, from the cysteine through the phenylalanine. The sequence is cut down to CDR3 DNA, 45 bases in frame from base 1. The germline V gene gives CDR1 as SNHLY and CDR2 as FYNNEI. Relative to germline, V is missing 3 bases and J is missing 3 bases, with 1 base of the junction outside any gene match.